The following is a T cell receptor beta chain sequence with its context. No antigen is known for it. At baseline, cycle 4 day 1, and cycle 7 day 1, blood was sampled. This specimen belongs to a study of OX40 agonist ivuxolimab in advanced cancers. The CDR3 sequence is 13 residues long. Trimming stripped 4 bases from V and 4 bases from J, with 12 bases between. CDR1 and CDR2 from the germline V gene are SGHDT and YYEEEE. The assay was immunoSEQ multiplex PCR, and TCRdb's table has in-frame clones only and misses some. This sample has about 46,000 clones, with nearly 90% found just once. Study-wide findings and caveats: Among the lowest levels of clonal expansion were found in partial responders at 0.1-3.0 mg/kg. Averaged across samples, CD8+ T cells carried more expanded clones than CD4+ did.

The sequence was obtained from an adult with an advanced solid tumor such as melanoma, head and neck, liver or kidney cancer. Sample: CD4+ or CD8+ T cells sorted from blood, taken in a trial of the OX40 agonist ivuxolimab. The chain couples TRBV5-6 to TRBJ2-7, with a possible D match to TRBD2 (5 bases). The chain's CDR3 is CASSGLHYYEQYF. Here the CDR3 DNA reads TGTGCCAGCAGCGGACTCCACTATTACGAGCAGTACTTC.